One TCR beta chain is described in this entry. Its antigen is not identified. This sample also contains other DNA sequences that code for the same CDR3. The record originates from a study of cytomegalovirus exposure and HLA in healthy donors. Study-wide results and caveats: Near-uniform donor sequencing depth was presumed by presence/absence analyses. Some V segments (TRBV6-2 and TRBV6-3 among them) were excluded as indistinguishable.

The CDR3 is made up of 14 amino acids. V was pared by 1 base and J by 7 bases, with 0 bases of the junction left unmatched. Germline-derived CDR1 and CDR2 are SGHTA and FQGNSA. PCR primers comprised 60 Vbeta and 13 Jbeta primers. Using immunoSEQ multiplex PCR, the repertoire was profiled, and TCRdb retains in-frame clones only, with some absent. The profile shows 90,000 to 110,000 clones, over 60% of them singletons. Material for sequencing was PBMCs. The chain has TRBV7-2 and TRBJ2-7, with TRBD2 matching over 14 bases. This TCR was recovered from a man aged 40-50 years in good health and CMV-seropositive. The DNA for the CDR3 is TGTGCCAGCAGCTTAGGACTAGCGGGGGGGGAGCAGTACTTC. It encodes CASSLGLAGGEQYF.